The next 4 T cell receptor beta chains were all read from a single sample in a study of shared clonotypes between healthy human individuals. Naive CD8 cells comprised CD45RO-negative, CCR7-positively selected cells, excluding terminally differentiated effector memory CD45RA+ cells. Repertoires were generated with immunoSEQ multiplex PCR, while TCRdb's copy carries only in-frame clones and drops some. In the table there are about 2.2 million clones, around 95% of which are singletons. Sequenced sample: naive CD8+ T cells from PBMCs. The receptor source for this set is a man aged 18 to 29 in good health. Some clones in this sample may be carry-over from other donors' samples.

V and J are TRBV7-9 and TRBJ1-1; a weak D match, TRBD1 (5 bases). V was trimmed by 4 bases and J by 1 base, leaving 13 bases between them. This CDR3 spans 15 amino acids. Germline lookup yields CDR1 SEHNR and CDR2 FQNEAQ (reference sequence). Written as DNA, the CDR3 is TGTGCCAGCAGCTCCGCGGGGCGCGGGAACACTGAAGCTTTCTTT. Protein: CASSSAGRGNTEAFF.

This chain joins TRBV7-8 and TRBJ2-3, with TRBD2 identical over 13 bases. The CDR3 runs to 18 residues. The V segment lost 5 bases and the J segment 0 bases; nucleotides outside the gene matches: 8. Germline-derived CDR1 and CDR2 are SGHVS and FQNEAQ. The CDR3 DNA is TGTGCCAGCAGCCAGTCGGGACTAGCGGGACGAAGCACAGATACGCAGTATTTT. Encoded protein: CASSQSGLAGRSTDTQYF.

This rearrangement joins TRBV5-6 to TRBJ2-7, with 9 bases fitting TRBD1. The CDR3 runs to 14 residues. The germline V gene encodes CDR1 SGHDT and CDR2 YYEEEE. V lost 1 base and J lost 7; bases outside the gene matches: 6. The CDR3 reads CASSLLQGALEQYF. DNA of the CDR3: TGTGCCAGCAGCTTGTTACAGGGGGCATTAGAGCAGTACTTC. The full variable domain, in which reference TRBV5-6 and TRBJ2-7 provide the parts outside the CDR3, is DAGVTQSPTHLIKTRGQQVTLRCSPKSGHDTVSWYQQALGQGPQFIFQYYEEEERQRGNFPDRFSGHQFPNYSSELNVNALLLGDSALYLCASSLLQGALEQYFGPGTRLTVT.

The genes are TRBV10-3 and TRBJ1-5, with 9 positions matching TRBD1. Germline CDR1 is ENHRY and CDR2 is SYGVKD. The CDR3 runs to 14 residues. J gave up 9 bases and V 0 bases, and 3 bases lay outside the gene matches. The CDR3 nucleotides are TGTGCCATCAGTGAGTCGGGACAGGGTTGGCCCCAGCATTTT. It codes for CAISESGQGWPQHF.